These 28 T cell receptor beta chains share one sample of origin, sequenced in a study of T cell clonality in common variable immunodeficiency. TCRdb's copy holds only in-frame clones and misses some; the assay was immunoSEQ multiplex PCR. The profile covers 45,000 to 70,000 clones, none occurring a single time. Input material: peripheral blood mononuclear cells. These receptors all stem from a person aged 18 to 75 in good health.

Ten or more counts support this clone. The read ends 3 residues early relative to the CDR3; the germline J gene fills the gap. The sample has other DNA sequences that encode this CDR3 too. V usage is TRBV7-2 and J usage is TRBJ2-3, with D possibly matching TRBD2 (6 bases). Looked up from germline, CDR1 is SGHTA and CDR2 is FQGNSA. There are 15 residues in the CDR3. V gave up 1 base and J gave up 0 bases, with 8 bases separating them. The CDR3 here is CASSLVSGSTDTQYF. Partial CDR3 DNA: TGTGCCAGCAGCTTAGTCAGCGGGAGCACAGATACG.

This clone was recorded many times. The sequence runs out 3 residues before the end of the CDR3; the remainder is reconstructed from the germline J gene. V is TRBV20-1 and J is TRBJ2-1; the D call may be TRBD1 or TRBD2 (6 bases each). The length of the CDR3 is 14 residues. In germline, CDR1 is DFQATT, CDR2 SNEGSKA (reference sequence). Trimming left V 1 base short and J 8 bases short, with 15 bases between. The sequenced CDR3 bases are TGCAGTGCTAGAGGGAGGGGGACACGTGATGAG. Translating it yields CSARGRGTRDE. The entire CDR3 protein is CSARGRGTRDEQFF.

This clone was recorded a few times. Sequencing ends 3 residues short of the CDR3 end; the germline J gene provides the rest. The rearrangement uses TRBV18 and TRBJ2-5; D remains ambiguous. The V end lost 1 base, the J end lost 3 bases, and 12 bases lay between the germline ends. The CDR3 extends over 15 amino acids. In germline, CDR1 is KGHSH, CDR2 LQKENI. CDR3 sequence: CASSPLPVLKETQYF. The sequenced CDR3 bases are TGTGCCAGCTCACCACTCCCTGTGCTAAAAGAGACC.

This clone showed up many times. Read sequence stops 3 residues before the CDR3 end, and the germline J gene provides the missing end. The chain has TRBV6-1 and TRBJ1-5; D remains ambiguous. Trimming cost V 1 base and J 0 bases, with 7 bases left between them. Germline V gene data show CDR1 as MNHNS and CDR2 as SASEGT. The CDR3 has 15 amino acids. The chain's CDR3 is CASSEEGYSNQPQHF. The DNA read from the CDR3 is TGTGCCAGCAGTGAAGAAGGTTATAGCAATCAGCCC.

There are many counts of this clone. Read data end 3 residues before the CDR3 end; the end is taken from the germline J gene. This chain links TRBV19 with TRBJ2-2; D may be TRBD2 (6 bases). CDR3 length: 18 amino acids. From germline, CDR1 is LNHDA and CDR2 SQIVND (reference sequence). Trimming took 6 bases from V and 3 from J, leaving 23 bases between them. CDR3 loop: CASSSGLREHYDTGELFF. The covered CDR3 bases are TGTGCCAGTAGCTCCGGTTTGCGGGAACATTATGACACCGGGGAG.

This clone appeared many times. The sequence runs out 3 residues before the end of the CDR3; the remainder is reconstructed from the germline J gene. This chain connects TRBV5-5 to TRBJ1-1, with 9 bases fitting TRBD1. Germline trimming cut 4 bases from V and 4 bases from J; bases unmatched to any gene: 5. This CDR3 is 14 amino acids long. Per germline, CDR1 SGHKS and CDR2 YYEKEE (reference sequence). CDR3 DNA, as far as it was read: TGTGCCAGCAGCGTAGACAGGGGGAGCACTGAA. This gives the protein CASSVDRGSTE. The entire CDR3 sequence reads CASSVDRGSTEAFF.

This clone was detected many times. The read ends 3 residues before the CDR3 terminus; that terminus is restored from the germline J gene. The chain is built from TRBV29-1 and TRBJ1-3; D call uncertain. Germline V lookup: CDR1 SQVTM, CDR2 ANQGSEA. The V and J ends lost 6 bases and 0 bases respectively, with 18 bases between them. This CDR3 contains 16 residues. The CDR3 bases that were read are TGCAGCGTACGCGGCCCTCAGTTGAGCTCTGGAAACACC. It yields the protein CSVRGPQLSSGNT. In full, the CDR3 is CSVRGPQLSSGNTIYF. Variable domain in full (rest from reference TRBV29-1 and TRBJ1-3): SAVISQKPSRDICQRGTSLTIQCQVDSQVTMMFWYRQQPGQSLTLIATANQGSEATYESGFVIDKFPISRPNLTFSTLTVSNMSPEDSSIYLCSVRGPQLSSGNTIYFGEGSWLTVV.

This clone occurred many times. Incomplete CDR3 DNA: TGTGCCAGTAGTATCCTAGCGGAAGGAAACAATGAG. Protein product: CASSILAEGNNE. The full-length CDR3 reads as CASSILAEGNNEQFF. The chain couples TRBV19 to TRBJ2-1; the match to TRBD2 covers 7 bases. Coverage ceases 3 residues before the CDR3 finishes, and the germline J gene fills in the end. V shed 3 bases and J 5 bases; nucleotides not matched to a gene: 7. CDR3 length equals 15 residues. Germline V CDR1 and CDR2: LNHDA, SQIVND (reference sequence).

This clone has a count of ten or more. Read data end 3 residues before the CDR3 end; the end is taken from the germline J gene. The chain recombines TRBV30 with TRBJ1-1; D unclear. The ends were cut back, 1 base at V and 0 bases at J, with 6 bases in the middle. There are 13 residues in the CDR3. Per the germline V gene, CDR1 is GTSNPN and CDR2 is SVGIG (reference sequence). The CDR3 protein is CAWSEQVNTEAFF. The sequenced CDR3 bases are TGTGCCTGGAGTGAGCAAGTGAACACTGAA.

This clone appeared many times. The CDR3 goes on 3 residues after the read ends, and that part is filled in from the germline J gene. The chain uses TRBV20-1 and TRBJ1-1; 7 bases match TRBD1. Unmatched junction bases numbered 2, after V lost 3 bases and J lost 1 base. Germline loops: CDR1 DFQATT, CDR2 SNEGSKA (reference sequence). CDR3 length: 13 residues. CDR3 amino acids: CSARGTENTEAFF. CDR3 DNA, as far as it was read: TGCAGTGCTAGGGGGACAGAGAACACTGAA.

At least ten counts were recorded for this clone. The read falls 3 residues short of the CDR3 end, and the missing part is taken from the germline J gene. The J gene is TRBJ2-3, the V gene TRBV20-1; 7 nucleotides agree with TRBD1. The CDR3 runs 14 residues. CDR1 is DFQATT, CDR2 SNEGSKA, per germline (reference sequence). V shed 2 bases and J 1 base; nucleotides not matched to a gene: 3. The CDR3 here is CSARSQGGTDTQYF. CDR3 DNA (partial): TGCAGTGCTAGATCCCAGGGGGGCACAGATACG.

This clone has ten or more counts. The read falls 3 residues short of the CDR3 end, and the missing part is taken from the germline J gene. The V call is TRBV19, the J call TRBJ2-3, with 13 bases lining up with TRBD2. CDR3 length: 17 residues. The J segment lost 8 bases and the V segment lost 3 bases, leaving 11 bases of the junction unmatched. CDR1 is LNHDA and CDR2 is SQIVND in the germline V gene (reference sequence). The CDR3 reads CASSMTSGRLQSGTQYF. The CDR3 bases that were read are TGTGCCAGTAGTATGACTAGCGGGAGGCTACAGAGTGGTACG.

This clone occurred many times. The read ends 3 residues shy of where the CDR3 ends; the end is completed using the germline J gene. The chain uses TRBV18 and TRBJ2-4; 7 nucleotides line up with TRBD2. With V trimmed by 1 base and J by 2 bases, 5 bases remained unmatched. This CDR3 comprises 16 residues. Germline-derived CDR1 and CDR2 are KGHSH and LQKENI. CDR3 loop: CASSPQRGGSKNIQYF. The part of the CDR3 DNA that was read is TGTGCCAGCTCACCACAGAGGGGAGGGTCCAAAAACATT.

The table lists this clone with many counts. With the read ending 3 residues before the CDR3 end, the germline J gene is used to fill in that end. V usage is TRBV2 and J usage is TRBJ2-4; 8 bases map to TRBD1. This CDR3 has 17 residues. Germline V lookup: CDR1 SNHLY, CDR2 FYNNEI. The trim removed 5 bases at V and 0 bases at J, leaving 9 bases unmatched. CDR3 DNA, as far as it was read: TGTGCCAGCAGTCACGGACGACAGGGGTTAGCCAAAAACATT. It specifies CASSHGRQGLAKNI. The CDR3 reads in full as CASSHGRQGLAKNIQYF.

At least ten counts were recorded for this clone. The CDR3 end falls 3 residues outside the read, so it is completed with the germline J gene. The genes are TRBV7-9 and TRBJ1-5, with 7 nucleotides matching TRBD1. Germline V gene lookup returns CDR1 SEHNR and CDR2 FQNEAQ (reference sequence). The CDR3 extends over 15 amino acids. V shed 4 bases, J shed 0 bases, and the junction held 3 bases outside the gene matches. The covered CDR3 bases are TGTGCCAGCAGCTCGGGACAGAATAGCAATCAGCCC. Protein: CASSSGQNSNQP. The whole CDR3 is CASSSGQNSNQPQHF. Filled out from reference TRBV7-9 and TRBJ1-5, the complete variable domain reads DTGVSQNPRHKITKRGQNVTFRCDPISEHNRLYWYRQTLGQGPEFLTYFQNEAQLEKSRLLSDRFSAERPKGSFSTLEIQRTEQGDSAMYLCASSSGQNSNQPQHFGDGTRLSIL.

This clone was seen at least ten times. The CDR3 sequence: CASSGGTGGFAEAFF. Partial CDR3 DNA: TGCGCCAGCAGCGGCGGGACAGGGGGATTCGCTGAA. This chain links TRBV5-1 with TRBJ1-1, with TRBD1 identical over 11 bases. The CDR3 goes on 3 residues after the read ends, and that part is filled in from the germline J gene. Germline CDR1 is SGHRS and CDR2 is YFSETQ. This CDR3 has 15 residues. Trimming took 4 bases from V and 6 from J; bases not matched to a gene: 8.

The table lists this clone with many counts. The read stops 3 residues short of the end of the CDR3; the missing end is completed from the germline J gene. V gene TRBV18 combines with J gene TRBJ1-5; 8 bases are shared with TRBD1. CDR1 is KGHSH and CDR2 is LQKENI in the germline V gene. V was pared by 3 bases and J by 4 bases, with 5 bases of the junction left unmatched. This CDR3 contains 15 residues. The CDR3 reads CASSPGQGPNQPQHF. CDR3 DNA, as far as it was read: TGTGCCAGCTCACCCGGACAGGGACCAAATCAGCCC.

This clone occurred many times. The missing CDR3 end, 3 residues past where the read stops, is filled in from the germline J gene. The chain employs TRBV29-1 and TRBJ2-7; the D gene is possibly TRBD1 (6 bases). The V gene's germline CDR1 is SQVTM and CDR2 ANQGSEA. The ends were cut back, 4 bases at V and 2 bases at J, with 12 bases in the middle. This CDR3 comprises 13 residues. Incomplete CDR3 DNA: TGCAGCGTTGTAGAACAGGGAACCTACGAG. Protein sequence: CSVVEQGTYE. In full, the CDR3 is CSVVEQGTYEQYF.

There are many counts of this clone. The CDR3 goes on 3 residues after the read ends, and that part is filled in from the germline J gene. The chain carries TRBV28 and TRBJ2-5, with 11 bases lining up with TRBD2. CDR1 and CDR2 from the germline V gene are MDHEN and SYDVKM. This CDR3 contains 14 residues. V shed 6 bases, J shed 3 bases, and the junction held 3 bases outside the gene matches. This chain's CDR3 is CASRPGLAEETQYF. The sequenced CDR3 bases are TGTGCCAGCAGGCCGGGACTAGCGGAAGAGACC.

The table lists this clone with a few counts. The sequenced fragment ends 3 residues before the CDR3 boundary, so the rest is inferred from the germline J gene. The chain carries TRBV11-3 and TRBJ2-1; D perhaps matches TRBD1 (6 bases). The ends were cut back, 4 bases at V and 9 bases at J, with 19 bases in the middle. The CDR3 has 15 amino acids. The germline V gene has CDR1 SGHNT and CDR2 YENEEA. The sequenced CDR3 bases are TGTGCCAGCAGCTCTACAGGGATAGTCGGAGGTGAG. This gives the protein CASSSTGIVGGE. The CDR3 as a whole reads CASSSTGIVGGEQFF.

This clone has ten or more counts. Coverage ceases 3 residues before the CDR3 finishes, and the germline J gene fills in the end. The gene calls are TRBV13 and TRBJ2-3, with 13 bases lining up with TRBD2. The CDR3 has 15 residues. After removal of 5 bases from V and 4 bases from J, the junction contained 3 bases not matched to a gene. Germline V CDR1 and CDR2: PRHDT, FYEKMQ (reference sequence). CDR3 DNA (partial): TGTGCCAGCAGCCCGGGACTAGCGGGGTCAGATACG. Protein: CASSPGLAGSDT. The entire CDR3 protein reads CASSPGLAGSDTQYF.

At least ten counts were recorded for this clone. From the germline J gene comes the end of the CDR3, since the read stops 3 residues before it. The gene calls are TRBV19 and TRBJ2-2; a possible D gene is TRBD2 (5 bases). Trimming cost V 5 bases and J 7 bases, with 8 bases left between them. The germline CDR1 and CDR2 sequences are LNHDA and SQIVND (reference sequence). The CDR3 extends over 12 amino acids. CDR3: CASSRLSGELFF. CDR3 bases read: TGTGCCAGTAGTCGACTAAGCGGGGAG. Looking up the rest from reference TRBV19 and TRBJ2-2 gives the full variable domain: DGGITQSPKYLFRKEGQNVTLSCEQNLNHDAMYWYRQDPGQGLRLIYYSQIVNDFQKGDIAEGYSVSREKKESFPLTVTSAQKNPTAFYLCASSRLSGELFFGEGSRLTVL.

In this sample, this clone turned up many times. The CDR3 end lies 3 residues beyond the end of the read and is filled in from the germline J gene. The V gene is TRBV6-2 or TRBV6-3, the J gene TRBJ2-1; D gene unclear. Germline V gives CDR1 MNHEY, CDR2 SVGEGT. The CDR3 contains 11 residues. The germline V and J ends were trimmed by 7 bases and 5 bases, with 6 bases remaining between them. The part of the CDR3 DNA that was read is TGTGCCAGCACTCTTCACAATGAG. The encoded protein is CASTLHNE. The whole CDR3 protein reads CASTLHNEQFF.

In this sample, this clone turned up many times. CDR3 amino acids: CSARGSLAGAGNEQFF. Partial CDR3 DNA: TGCAGTGCTAGAGGTAGCCTAGCGGGAGCTGGCAATGAG. V is TRBV20-1 and J is TRBJ2-1; 10 bases line up with TRBD2. With the read ending 3 residues before the CDR3 end, the germline J gene is used to fill in that end. With V trimmed by 1 base and J by 6 bases, 9 bases remained unmatched. CDR1 DFQATT and CDR2 SNEGSKA come from the germline V gene (reference sequence). The CDR3 sequence is 16 residues long.

Many counts were recorded for this clone. CDR3 DNA (partial): TGTGCCACTAGGGCCCCGGGACTAGCATCCGAG. Translating it yields CATRAPGLASE. The CDR3 reads in full as CATRAPGLASEQYF. The V and J genes are TRBV19 and TRBJ2-7, with 9 bases aligning to TRBD2. The CDR3 extends 3 residues past the end of the read, so its final part is completed from the germline J gene. The V segment lost 10 bases and the J segment 6 bases; nucleotides outside the gene matches: 13. The length of the CDR3 is 14 residues. The germline gives CDR1 LNHDA, CDR2 SQIVND (reference sequence).

This clone was picked up many times. Coverage ceases 3 residues before the CDR3 finishes, and the germline J gene fills in the end. The V and J genes are TRBV28 and TRBJ2-7; 7 nucleotides match TRBD1. The CDR3 is made up of 14 amino acids. Germline V CDR1 and CDR2: MDHEN, SYDVKM. V shed 8 bases, J shed 0 bases, and the junction held 7 bases outside the gene matches. CDR3 residues: CASWDSVNSYEQYF. The sequenced part of the CDR3 DNA is TGTGCCAGCTGGGACAGCGTCAACTCCTACGAG.

The sample holds a few counts of this clone. At one end the junction does not follow the germline gene, possibly because of a read error. Coverage ceases 3 residues before the CDR3 finishes, and the germline J gene fills in the end. This specimen includes other DNA sequences encoding the same CDR3. This chain connects TRBV5-1 to TRBJ2-7, with D possibly matching TRBD2 (6 bases). The germline V gene encodes CDR1 SGHRS and CDR2 YFSETQ. This CDR3 is built from 14 residues. CDR3 protein: CASSSSGGTYEQYF. CDR3 bases read: TGCGCTAGCAGCTCCAGTGGGGGGACCTACGAG.

In this sample, this clone turned up many times. The CDR3 goes on 3 residues after the read ends, and that part is filled in from the germline J gene. The V call is TRBV7-9, the J call TRBJ2-3, with 11 bases matching TRBD1. CDR3 length: 15 residues. J lost 6 bases, V lost 6 bases, and 8 bases had no gene match. Looked up from germline, CDR1 is SEHNR and CDR2 is FQNEAQ (reference sequence). CDR3 region: CASRERTGGEDTQYF. The part of the CDR3 DNA that was read is TGTGCCAGCAGGGAGAGGACAGGGGGCGAGGATACG.